Shown below are 20 T cell receptor beta chains from a single sample sequenced in a study of blood T cell repertoires in COVID-19. Profiled with immunoSEQ multiplex PCR; TCRdb holds only in-frame clones, not every one. The data contain tens of thousands of clones, 81% of them singletons. What was sequenced was peripheral blood. The receptors derive from a man at least 80 years old with COVID-19, enrolled during active disease.

The V gene is TRBV25-1, the J gene TRBJ1-2; possible D gene TRBD1, 5 bases. Trimming stripped 3 bases from V and 6 bases from J, with 14 bases between. Germline V CDR1 and CDR2: MGHDK, SYGVNS. The CDR3 contains 14 residues. The CDR3 DNA follows: TGTGCCAGCAGTGAGGGGGGGTGGAGAAATGGCTACACCTTC. Encoded protein: CASSEGGWRNGYTF.

This clone was seen a handful of times. The CDR3 sequence: CSVDGGPGSEQYF. The CDR3 nucleotides read TGCAGCGTTGACGGAGGCCCCGGCAGCGAGCAGTACTTC. V and J are TRBV29-1 and TRBJ2-7, with D perhaps matching TRBD2 (5 bases). This CDR3 is 13 amino acids long. The V and J ends lost 3 bases and 6 bases respectively, with 15 bases between them. Per the germline V gene, CDR1 is SQVTM and CDR2 is ANQGSEA.

This chain connects TRBV2 to TRBJ1-4, with 9 nucleotides matching TRBD1. The CDR3 runs to 13 residues. In germline, CDR1 is SNHLY, CDR2 FYNNEI. Germline trimming cut 8 bases from V and 7 bases from J; bases unmatched to any gene: 5. The CDR3 DNA reads as TGTGCCAGCCACAGGGGGCTGGGTGAAAAACTGTTTTTT. Translating gives CASHRGLGEKLFF.

This clone is a singleton in its sample. The chain is built from TRBV6-4 and TRBJ1-2; 7 nucleotides line up with TRBD1. The V gene's germline CDR1 is MRHNA and CDR2 SNTAGT. J gave up 5 bases and V 0 bases, and 9 bases lay outside the gene matches. CDR3 size: 16 residues. As DNA, the CDR3 is TGTGCCAGCAGTGACTCGATTAGAACAGGGGCATATGGCTACACCTTC. The encoded protein is CASSDSIRTGAYGYTF.

The rearrangement uses TRBV21-1 and TRBJ1-5; the table's D call of TRBD1 was not tested on the DNA. TRBV21-1 constitutes a pseudogene. The CDR3 is 17 amino acids. CDR3 residues: CASSKKTGTYSNQPQHF. The CDR3 bases are TGTGCCAGCAGCAAAAAAACCGGGACATATAGCAATCAGCCCCAGCATTTT.

This rearrangement joins TRBV5-1 to TRBJ2-2, with a weak D call TRBD2 (5 bases). Germline values: CDR1 SGHRS, CDR2 YFSETQ. Trimming pared 4 bases from V and 1 base from J, leaving 8 bases between. The CDR3 totals 14 residues. CDR3 nucleotide sequence: TGCGCCAGCAGCGTAGGACTGAACACCGGGGAGCTGTTTTTT. Residues: CASSVGLNTGELFF.

This clone occurred once. The chain is built from TRBV30 and TRBJ1-1; 8 bases agree with TRBD1. The germline V gene encodes CDR1 GTSNPN and CDR2 SVGIG (reference sequence). V lost 3 bases and J lost 1; bases outside the gene matches: 10. This CDR3 is 16 amino acids long. CDR3 in DNA: TGTGCCTGGAGCGGCCACAGGGGGAGGGGGAACACTGAAGCTTTCTTT. Its translation is CAWSGHRGRGNTEAFF. Together with reference TRBV30 and TRBJ1-1, the CDR3 gives the full variable domain: SQTIHQWPATLVQPVGSPLSLECTVEGTSNPNLYWYRQAAGRGLQLLFYSVGIGQISSEVPQNLSASRPQDRQFILSSKKLLLSDSGFYLCAWSGHRGRGNTEAFFGQGTRLTVV.

In its sample, this clone is medium-sized. This rearrangement joins TRBV4-2 to TRBJ2-7; 8 nucleotides agree with TRBD1. This CDR3 comprises 15 residues. Per germline, CDR1 LGHNA and CDR2 YNFKEQ. V gave up 5 bases and J gave up 2 bases; unmatched junction bases: 8. The CDR3 protein is CASSSRQGPAYEQYF. For the CDR3, the DNA is TGTGCCAGCAGCAGCAGACAGGGGCCAGCCTACGAGCAGTACTTC.

The rearrangement uses TRBV25-1 and TRBJ2-7; 9 nucleotides line up with TRBD1. V trimming: 7 bases; J trimming: 4 bases; junction bases outside the gene matches: 5. Germline lookup yields CDR1 MGHDK and CDR2 SYGVNS. There are 13 residues in the CDR3. CDR3 amino acids: CASTGQGTYEQYF. The CDR3 DNA reads TGTGCCAGCACTGGACAGGGGACGTACGAGCAGTACTTC.

The chain joins TRBV20-1 to TRBJ2-5; D is perhaps TRBD2 (5 bases). The germline V and J ends were trimmed by 8 bases and 3 bases, with 10 bases remaining between them. The CDR3 extends over 11 amino acids. CDR1 and CDR2 from the germline V gene are DFQATT and SNEGSKA (reference sequence). The CDR3 region is CSSRAEETQYF. DNA of the CDR3: TGCAGTTCGCGGGCTGAAGAGACCCAGTACTTC.

The chain carries TRBV2 and TRBJ2-5; D might be TRBD2 (5 bases). There are 12 residues in the CDR3. V was clipped by 8 bases and J by 3 bases, with 10 bases between them. Germline lookup yields CDR1 SNHLY and CDR2 FYNNEI. The CDR3 spells CASGRTKETQYF. CDR3 sequence (DNA): TGTGCCAGCGGGAGAACAAAAGAGACCCAGTACTTC.

V usage is TRBV29-1 and J usage is TRBJ1-1, with 7 bases that match TRBD1. CDR1 and CDR2 from the germline V gene are SQVTM and ANQGSEA. J lost 3 bases, V lost 4 bases, and 2 bases had no gene match. The CDR3 runs to 12 residues. The CDR3: CSVVDRDTEAFF. The CDR3 bases are TGCAGCGTTGTTGACAGGGACACTGAAGCTTTCTTT.

The chain is built from TRBV5-1 and TRBJ2-2, with a tentative D call TRBD2 (6 bases). V lost 0 bases, J lost 8 bases, and 14 bases lay in between. CDR3 size: 15 residues. Germline CDR1 is SGHRS and CDR2 is YFSETQ. CDR3 loop: CASSLEGLARGELFF. As DNA, the CDR3 is TGCGCCAGCAGCTTGGAGGGGCTAGCGAGGGGGGAGCTGTTTTTT.

This clone was detected a few times. The chain employs TRBV7-9 and TRBJ2-1, with 9 positions matching TRBD1. The length of the CDR3 is 19 residues. Germline loops: CDR1 SEHNR, CDR2 FQNEAQ (reference sequence). V lost 5 bases, J lost 0 bases, and 14 bases stayed unmatched. CDR3 bases: TGTGCCAGCAGCCCCGGGACAGGGCAAATATACCTCTCCTACAATGAGCAGTTCTTC. Protein sequence: CASSPGTGQIYLSYNEQFF.

The chain recombines TRBV12-2 with TRBJ2-7; TRBD2 is the table's D call, not checked against the DNA. TRBV12-2 is noted as a pseudogene. The CDR3 loop spans 14 amino acids. The CDR3 region has the DNA TGTGCAAGCCGGAGAGGAGGGGCCCCCTACGAGCAGTACTTC. Translated, it gives CASRRGGAPYEQYF.

There are a few counts of this clone. The gene calls are TRBV2 and TRBJ2-7; D call uncertain. Germline CDR1 and CDR2: SNHLY and FYNNEI. The CDR3 has 11 amino acids. Trimming took off 4 bases at V and 3 bases at J, with 4 bases between the two ends. The CDR3: CASSGYYEQYF. CDR3 coding DNA: TGTGCCAGCAGTGGTTACTACGAGCAGTACTTC.

This sequence joins TRBV6-5 and TRBJ1-1, with 8 bases that match TRBD1. CDR1 and CDR2 (germline): MNHEY, SVGAGI. The CDR3 totals 13 residues. The J segment lost 5 bases and the V segment lost 6 bases, leaving 5 bases of the junction unmatched. CDR3 in DNA: TGTGCCAGCAGGATGACAGGGGAAACTGAAGCTTTCTTT. It codes for CASRMTGETEAFF.

The chain has TRBV19 and TRBJ1-2, with D perhaps matching TRBD1 (6 bases). V shed 5 bases and J shed 0 bases, with 13 bases lying between them. Germline assignment: CDR1 LNHDA and CDR2 SQIVND (reference sequence). CDR3 length: 15 residues. The CDR3 coding sequence is TGTGCCAGTAGTGGTGACAGGAGGACTAACTATGGCTACACCTTC. Translation: CASSGDRRTNYGYTF.

The chain has TRBV12-3 or TRBV12-4 and TRBJ1-1; 8 bases align to TRBD1. J lost 5 bases, V lost 5 bases, and 4 bases had no gene match. This CDR3 spans 13 amino acids. CDR3 in amino acids: CASSPGGHTEAFF. The CDR3 DNA follows: TGTGCCAGCAGTCCAGGGGGCCATACTGAAGCTTTCTTT.

This clone was seen only once. The gene calls are TRBV5-1 and TRBJ2-7, with 7 bases that match TRBD2. The V and J ends lost 0 bases and 3 bases, in that order; junction bases with no gene match: 6. CDR1 is SGHRS and CDR2 is YFSETQ in the germline V gene. This CDR3 has 15 amino acids. CDR3 DNA: TGCGCCAGCAGCTTGGTGGCGGGAGAGGTCTACGAGCAGTACTTC. Translated, it gives CASSLVAGEVYEQYF.